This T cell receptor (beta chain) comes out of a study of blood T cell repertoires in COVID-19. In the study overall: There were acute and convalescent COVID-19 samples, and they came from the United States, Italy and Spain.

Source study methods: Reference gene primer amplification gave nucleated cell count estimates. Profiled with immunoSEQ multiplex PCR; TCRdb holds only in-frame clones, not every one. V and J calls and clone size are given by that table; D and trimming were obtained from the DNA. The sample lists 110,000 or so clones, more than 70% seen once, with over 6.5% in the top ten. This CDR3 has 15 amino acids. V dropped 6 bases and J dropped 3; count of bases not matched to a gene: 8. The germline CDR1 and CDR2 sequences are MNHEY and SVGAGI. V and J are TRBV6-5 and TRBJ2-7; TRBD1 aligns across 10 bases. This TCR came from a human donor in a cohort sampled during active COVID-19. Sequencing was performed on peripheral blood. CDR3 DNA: TGTGCCAGCAGGACCCCGGGACAGGGGAACTACGAGCAGTACTTC. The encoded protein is CASRTPGQGNYEQYF.